What follows are 23 T cell receptor beta chains derived from one specimen sequenced in a study of T cells in Graves' hyperthyroidism and ophthalmopathy. The investigators amplified TCR beta CDR3 regions from RNA transcripts. HTBI primers were used for first-round RT-PCR of the TCR CDR3. TCRdb reprocessed the multiplex PCR reads with MiXCR, giving one entry per CDR3 protein. The sample lists a few hundred thousand distinct CDR3 sequences; 15% to 20% were seen once. Sequencing used blood. The receptor source for this set is a woman aged 30 to 39 with Graves' ophthalmopathy.

This clonotype came up many times. V and J are TRBV30 and TRBJ2-7; TRBD1 agrees at 7 bases. V dropped 2 bases and J dropped 2; count of bases not matched to a gene: 3. The CDR3 has 13 amino acids. Germline-derived CDR1 and CDR2 are GTSNPN and SVGIG (reference sequence). The chain's CDR3 is CAWSRQGAYEQYF. CDR3 DNA: TGTGCCTGGAGTAGGCAGGGGGCCTACGAGCAGTACTTC.

In its sample, this clonotype was seen a few times. This chain joins TRBV29-1 and TRBJ2-1; D perhaps matches TRBD2 (6 bases). The CDR3 extends over 14 amino acids. V gave up 2 bases and J gave up 2 bases, with 10 bases separating them. Germline lookup yields CDR1 SQVTM and CDR2 ANQGSEA. CDR3 sequence (DNA): TGCAGCGTTGAACCGGGGGAAGCCTACAATGAGCAGTTCTTC. Protein sequence: CSVEPGEAYNEQFF.

The chain is built from TRBV7-9 and TRBJ2-3; tentative D call: TRBD1 (6 bases). The CDR3 has 19 amino acids. V was trimmed by 1 base and J by 5 bases, leaving 25 bases between them. Germline V gene data show CDR1 as SEHNR and CDR2 as FQNEAQ (reference sequence). The CDR3 DNA follows: TGTGCCAGCAGCTTAGATAACCCTGGACTCTGGGGGCTGAAAGATACGCAGTATTTT. Its translation is CASSLDNPGLWGLKDTQYF.

This clonotype was picked up many times. The chain employs TRBV18 and TRBJ1-2, with a weak D call TRBD1 (5 bases). The CDR3 runs 17 residues. V lost 1 base to trimming and J lost 6 bases, with 21 bases between them. Germline values: CDR1 KGHSH, CDR2 LQKENI. The CDR3 reads CASSPLGAAYTFDGYTF. The DNA of the CDR3 is TGTGCCAGCTCACCACTCGGGGCAGCCTACACTTTCGATGGCTACACCTTC.

This clonotype was picked up many times. CDR3 region: CASSYQGQGWETQYF. The CDR3 DNA is TGTGCCAGCAGTTACCAAGGACAGGGGTGGGAGACCCAGTACTTC. The chain combines TRBV6-2 or TRBV6-3 with TRBJ2-5; TRBD1 matches at 9 bases. CDR3 size: 15 residues. The V gene end was trimmed by 2 bases and the J gene end by 5 bases; junction bases not matched to a gene: 6. Germline V CDR1 and CDR2: MNHEY, SVGEGT.

This clonotype occurred many times. This chain joins TRBV7-3 and TRBJ2-1; 8 nucleotides line up with TRBD2. CDR1 is SGHTA, CDR2 FQGTGA, per germline. The CDR3 is 16 residues long. V lost 8 bases, J lost 9 bases, and 18 bases stayed unmatched. The DNA of the CDR3 is TGTGCCAGCGGCCGGACTAGCTCAACCTATGGGGGTGAGCAGTTCTTC. Translation gives CASGRTSSTYGGEQFF.

This clonotype turned up a few times. The genes are TRBV9 and TRBJ2-1, with unresolved D. The V gene lost 3 bases and the J gene lost 4 bases, with 11 bases spanning the gap. Germline CDR1 is SGDLS and CDR2 is YYNGEE. The CDR3 spans 14 residues. CDR3 loop: CASSASLRYNEQFF. As DNA, the CDR3 is TGTGCCAGCAGCGCTTCACTCCGTTACAATGAGCAGTTCTTC.

The sample holds many counts of this clonotype. The V call is TRBV12-3 or TRBV12-4, the J call TRBJ2-7; D is tentatively TRBD1 or TRBD2 (5 bases each). This CDR3 is built from 13 residues. V was cut by 3 bases and J by 2 bases, with 8 bases left in between. CDR3 residues: CASSFGTPYEQYF. CDR3 bases: TGTGCCAGCAGTTTCGGGACGCCCTACGAGCAGTACTTC.

This clonotype was picked up a small number of times. The chain carries TRBV2 and TRBJ2-4, with D possibly matching TRBD2 (5 bases). Germline V gene data show CDR1 as SNHLY and CDR2 as FYNNEI. Trimming removed 3 bases at V and 0 bases at J, with 15 bases between. This CDR3 is built from 17 residues. The CDR3 loop is CASSDGRRILAKNIQYF. In DNA form, the CDR3 reads TGTGCCAGCAGTGATGGTAGGAGGATACTAGCCAAAAACATTCAGTACTTC.

This clonotype has just a few counts. The chain combines TRBV28 with TRBJ1-1; 8 nucleotides agree with TRBD1. The V gene end was trimmed by 6 bases and the J gene end by 1 base; junction bases not matched to a gene: 4. CDR1 MDHEN and CDR2 SYDVKM come from the germline V gene. The CDR3 spans 14 residues. The CDR3 loop reads CASRNDRGNTEAFF. For the CDR3, the DNA is TGTGCCAGCAGAAATGACAGGGGGAACACTGAAGCTTTCTTT.

The chain combines TRBV4-3 with TRBJ1-3, with TRBD1 matching over 7 bases. Germline trimming cut 1 base from V and 5 bases from J; bases unmatched to any gene: 11. CDR1 LGHNA and CDR2 YSLEER come from the germline V gene. This CDR3 is built from 17 residues. CDR3 sequence (DNA): TGCGCCAGCAGCCAAGTCATTTCGGCCAGGGGGAGAAACACCATATATTTT. Its protein is CASSQVISARGRNTIYF.

This clonotype has just a few counts. The CDR3 loop is CASRQPGQGNTGELFF. CDR3 bases: TGCGCCAGCAGACAGCCGGGACAGGGAAACACCGGGGAGCTGTTTTTT. V and J are TRBV5-1 and TRBJ2-2; 9 bases are shared with TRBD1. This CDR3 spans 16 amino acids. Germline trimming cut 5 bases from V and 2 bases from J; bases unmatched to any gene: 7. Germline V gene data show CDR1 as SGHRS and CDR2 as YFSETQ. Supplemented by reference TRBV5-1 and TRBJ2-2, the full variable domain reads KAGVTQTPRYLIKTRGQQVTLSCSPISGHRSVSWYQQTPGQGLQFLFEYFSETQRNKGNFPGRFSGRQFSNSRSEMNVSTLELGDSALYLCASRQPGQGNTGELFFGEGSRLTVL.

This clonotype showed up many times. The CDR3 DNA reads as TGCAGTGCTAGAGCGGTCGCAGGGGGCAGGAACGAGCAGTACTTC. It yields the protein CSARAVAGGRNEQYF. This sequence joins TRBV20-1 and TRBJ2-7; 8 bases are a match to TRBD1. In germline, CDR1 is DFQATT, CDR2 SNEGSKA (reference sequence). The CDR3 is 15 amino acids. Trimming at V came to 1 base and at J to 5 bases, leaving 10 bases not matched to a gene.

The chain links TRBV4-1 to TRBJ1-6; 8 bases agree with TRBD1. The CDR3 runs to 15 residues. Losses at the gene ends were 3 bases for V and 8 bases for J; bases not matched to a gene: 6. The germline CDR1 and CDR2 sequences are MGHRA and YSYEKL. The CDR3 reads CASSHTGTGDSPLHF. CDR3 nucleotide sequence: TGCGCCAGCAGCCATACCGGGACAGGAGATTCACCCCTCCACTTT.

At least ten counts were recorded for this clonotype. This chain joins TRBV3-1 and TRBJ2-3; the D gene is possibly TRBD2 (5 bases). This CDR3 comprises 12 residues. Trimming took off 4 bases at V and 8 bases at J, with 10 bases between the two ends. Germline values: CDR1 LGHDT, CDR2 YNNKEL (reference sequence). The CDR3 loop is CASSPGGSTQYF. CDR3 bases: TGTGCCAGCAGCCCCGGAGGCAGTACGCAGTATTTT.

Regarding this clonotype: A much larger clone lies one base from this, so it may be a read error. This chain uses TRBV12-3 or TRBV12-4 with TRBJ2-3; D uncertain. This CDR3 comprises 17 residues. Trimming pared 5 bases from V and 5 bases from J, leaving 23 bases between. This chain's CDR3 is CASSVLPTRAIGDTQYF. In DNA, the CDR3 is TGTGCCAGCAGTGTTTTACCCACCCGGGCAATAGGAGATACGCAGTATTTT.

The gene calls are TRBV20-1 and TRBJ2-5; perhaps D is TRBD1 or TRBD2 (6 bases each). The CDR3 is made up of 16 amino acids. Germline CDR1 DFQATT, CDR2 SNEGSKA (reference sequence). V lost 0 bases to trimming and J lost 7 bases, with 21 bases between them. This chain's CDR3 is CSARDSEGVFWGTQYF. In DNA form, the CDR3 reads TGCAGTGCTAGAGATTCGGAGGGGGTCTTTTGGGGGACCCAGTACTTC.

The CDR3 sequence: CASSLSSGTGSGNTIYF. The CDR3 DNA sequence: TGTGCCAGCTCACTTTCTTCCGGGACAGGGTCTGGAAACACCATATATTTT. The chain joins TRBV18 to TRBJ1-3; 9 positions agree with TRBD1. This CDR3 contains 17 residues. Germline CDR1 KGHSH, CDR2 LQKENI. V lost 4 bases to trimming and J lost 1 base; unmatched junction nucleotides: 8.

This clonotype was seen a handful of times. The chain has TRBV7-2 and TRBJ2-7; D unclear. Per the germline V gene, CDR1 is SGHTA and CDR2 is FQGNSA. V was cut by 1 base and J by 7 bases, with 14 bases left in between. The CDR3 consists of 14 residues. Here the CDR3 reads CASSLDRRMGEQYF. The CDR3 nucleotides are TGTGCCAGCAGCTTAGACAGAAGGATGGGAGAGCAGTACTTC.

This sequence joins TRBV6-2 or TRBV6-3 and TRBJ1-5; no clear D gene. The CDR3 has 13 residues. Germline values: CDR1 MNHEY, CDR2 SVGEGT. The V end was cut by 3 bases, the J end by 4 bases, with 7 bases between. The CDR3, as DNA: TGTGCCAGCAGTTATCTTGATAATCAGCCCCAGCATTTT. It is translated as CASSYLDNQPQHF.

The table lists this clonotype with a few counts. This rearrangement joins TRBV4-3 to TRBJ2-1; D is undetermined. The germline V gene has CDR1 LGHNA and CDR2 YSLEER. V was cut by 1 base and J by 11 bases, with 18 bases left in between. The CDR3 runs 15 residues. DNA for the CDR3: TGCGCCAGCAGCCAAGCGCTCCCTGCCAGCAACAAGCAGTTCTTC. This sequence encodes CASSQALPASNKQFF.

The chain links TRBV28 to TRBJ2-5; tentatively, D is TRBD2 (5 bases). The CDR3 is 14 amino acids. Deletions cut 2 bases from V and 7 bases from J, with 14 bases between. Germline V gene lookup returns CDR1 MDHEN and CDR2 SYDVKM. CDR3 residues: CASSLGAGGGTQYF. In nucleotides, the CDR3 is TGTGCCAGCAGTTTAGGCGCAGGTGGAGGGACCCAGTACTTC.

The chain uses TRBV7-2 and TRBJ1-2; D remains unclear. This CDR3 is 16 amino acids long. V was shortened by 5 bases and J by 4 bases, with 20 bases between the two germline ends. CDR1 SGHTA and CDR2 FQGNSA come from the germline V gene. CDR3 in amino acids: CASSDGVLIRSYGYTF. The CDR3 DNA reads TGTGCCAGCAGCGATGGGGTGTTAATCAGGAGCTATGGCTACACCTTC.